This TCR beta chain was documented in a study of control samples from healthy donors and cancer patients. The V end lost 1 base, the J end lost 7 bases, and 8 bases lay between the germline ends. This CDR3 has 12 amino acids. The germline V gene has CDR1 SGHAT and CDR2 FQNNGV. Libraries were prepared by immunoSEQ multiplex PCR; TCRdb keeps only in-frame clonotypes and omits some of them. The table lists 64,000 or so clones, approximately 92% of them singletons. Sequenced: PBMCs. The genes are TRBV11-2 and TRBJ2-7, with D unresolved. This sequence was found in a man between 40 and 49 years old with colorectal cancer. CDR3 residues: CASSLGGIEQYF. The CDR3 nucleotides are TGTGCCAGCAGCTTAGGGGGTATTGAGCAGTACTTC.